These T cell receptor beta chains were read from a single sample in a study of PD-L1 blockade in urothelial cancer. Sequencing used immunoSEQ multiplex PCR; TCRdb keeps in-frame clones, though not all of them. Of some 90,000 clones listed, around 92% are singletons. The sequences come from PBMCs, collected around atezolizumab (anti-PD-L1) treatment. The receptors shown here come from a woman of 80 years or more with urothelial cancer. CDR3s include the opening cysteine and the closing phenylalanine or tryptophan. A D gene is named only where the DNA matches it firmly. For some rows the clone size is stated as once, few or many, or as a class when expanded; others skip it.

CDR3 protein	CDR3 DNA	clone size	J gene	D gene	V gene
CASSSHTGGGLGNQPQHF	TGTGCCAGCAGTTCCCACACAGGAGGGGGCTTGGGCAATCAGCCCCAGCATTTT	.	TRBJ1-5	TRBD1	TRBV28
CASSLGGQGISDTQYF	TGTGCCAGCAGCTTAGGGGGACAGGGAATTTCAGATACGCAGTATTTT	.	TRBJ2-3	TRBD1	TRBV7-9
CASSVRGSSYNEQFF	TGTGCCAGCAGTGTACGGGGGAGCTCCTACAATGAGCAGTTCTTC	.	TRBJ2-1	.	TRBV2
CASSLSAGLNTEAFF	TGCGCCAGCAGCTTGTCGGCAGGGTTAAACACTGAAGCTTTCTTT	.	TRBJ1-1	.	TRBV5-1
CASSEGASSGNTIYF	TGTGCCAGCAGTGAAGGGGCGAGCTCTGGAAACACCATATATTTT	few	TRBJ1-3	.	TRBV2
CASSLDQGAGETQYF	TGTGCCAGCAGCTTAGACCAGGGGGCTGGGGAGACCCAGTACTTC	.	TRBJ2-5	TRBD1	TRBV7-6
CATLVSSSYNEQFF	TGTGCCACCCTAGTGTCTAGCTCCTACAATGAGCAGTTCTTC	.	TRBJ2-1	.	TRBV28
CASRGSSGRANSYEQYF	TGTGCCTCCCGGGGCAGTAGCGGGAGGGCTAACTCCTACGAGCAGTACTTC	once	TRBJ2-7	TRBD2	TRBV10-3
CASSPGTVPYQPQHF	TGCGCCAGCAGCCCGGGGACAGTACCTTATCAGCCCCAGCATTTT	.	TRBJ1-5	TRBD1	TRBV5-1
CASSFGQYYEQYF	TGTGCCAGCAGTTTCGGACAGTACTACGAGCAGTACTTC	.	TRBJ2-7	.	TRBV27
CASRGNTEAFF	TGTGCCAGTCGGGGGAACACTGAAGCTTTCTTT	.	TRBJ1-1	.	TRBV19
CASSFGDRLNNEQFF	TGTGCCAGCAGTTTCGGGGACAGATTGAACAATGAGCAGTTCTTC	.	TRBJ2-1	TRBD1	TRBV27
CASSPPTGYEQYF	TGTGCCAGCTCACCCCCGACAGGGTACGAGCAGTACTTC	.	TRBJ2-7	TRBD1	TRBV18
CATSRVVDSYEKLFF	TGTGCCACCAGCAGAGTAGTGGACAGTTATGAAAAACTGTTTTTT	.	TRBJ1-4	.	TRBV15
CASSLGGQPGTEAFF	TGTGCCAGCAGCTTAGGCGGACAGCCGGGTACTGAAGCTTTCTTT	.	TRBJ1-1	.	TRBV5-4
CASKQGQPQHF	TGTGCCAGTAAGCAGGGTCAGCCCCAGCATTTT	.	TRBJ1-5	.	TRBV28
CASSIGQVGTEAFF	TGTGCCAGCTCAATCGGACAGGTGGGCACTGAAGCTTTCTTT	.	TRBJ1-1	TRBD1	TRBV18
CASDYGVGTDTQYF	TGTGCCAGCGACTACGGGGTGGGAACAGATACGCAGTATTTT	.	TRBJ2-3	.	TRBV6-1
CASGLAATDTQYF	TGTGCCAGTGGACTTGCGGCGACAGATACGCAGTATTTT	.	TRBJ2-3	.	TRBV19
CASSPISSGRGYEQYF	TGTGCCAGCAGCCCCATAAGTAGCGGGAGAGGGTACGAGCAGTACTTC	.	TRBJ2-7	TRBD2	TRBV7-8
CASSVEDFLDQPQHF	TGTGCCAGCAGCGTAGAGGATTTTCTAGATCAGCCCCAGCATTTT	once	TRBJ1-5	.	TRBV9
CASSLGGTSVTDTQYF	TGTGCCAGCAGCTTGGGAGGGACTAGCGTTACAGATACGCAGTATTTT	.	TRBJ2-3	TRBD2	TRBV5-4
CASSATSGSSYNEQFF	TGTGCCAGCAGTGCGACTAGCGGGAGCTCCTACAATGAGCAGTTCTTC	.	TRBJ2-1	TRBD2	TRBV6-4
CASSPGLAGEGEFF	TGCGCCAGCAGCCCGGGACTAGCGGGTGAAGGGGAGTTCTTC	.	TRBJ2-1	TRBD2	TRBV5-1
CASSAQGGRAGTGELFF	TGTGCCAGCAGCGCTCAGGGGGGCAGGGCCGGCACCGGGGAGCTGTTTTTT	.	TRBJ2-2	.	TRBV6-4
CASRDRRSGNTIYF	TGTGCCAGCCGGGACAGAAGATCTGGAAACACCATATATTTT	once	TRBJ1-3	TRBD1	TRBV28
CASSAGGSGNTIYF	TGTGCCAGCAGTGCAGGGGGCTCTGGAAACACCATATATTTT	.	TRBJ1-3	TRBD1	TRBV6-1
CASSLIAGGLNEQFF	TGTGCCAGCAGTCTTATAGCGGGAGGGCTGAATGAGCAGTTCTTC	.	TRBJ2-1	TRBD2	TRBV27
CASSQDAGTSGEQFF	TGTGCCAGCAGCCAAGATGCTGGGACTAGCGGTGAGCAGTTCTTC	medium-sized	TRBJ2-1	TRBD2	TRBV4-2
CASNKFPEQYF	TGTGCCAGCAATAAATTTCCCGAGCAGTACTTC	.	TRBJ2-7	.	TRBV28
CASSQDYYEQYF	TGTGCCAGCAGCCAAGACTACTACGAGCAGTACTTC	.	TRBJ2-7	.	TRBV4-2
CASSLGGGPNEQYF	TGTGCCAGCAGTTTGGGAGGAGGTCCCAACGAGCAGTACTTC	.	TRBJ2-7	.	TRBV28
CASRLGTGNNQPQHF	TGTGCCAGCAGGCTCGGGACAGGGAATAATCAGCCCCAGCATTTT	few	TRBJ1-5	TRBD1	TRBV2
CASSLGQGTTNEKLFF	TGCGCCAGCAGCTTGGGACAGGGGACAACTAATGAAAAACTGTTTTTT	.	TRBJ1-4	TRBD1	TRBV5-1
CAISGGQLFILNTEAFF	TGTGCCATCAGTGGAGGGCAGTTATTTATTTTGAACACTGAAGCTTTCTTT	.	TRBJ1-1	.	TRBV10-3
CASSQEGSGFTDTQYF	TGCGCCAGCAGCCAAGAGGGTAGCGGCTTCACAGATACGCAGTATTTT	.	TRBJ2-3	.	TRBV4-1
CASSRSPGQVTDTQYF	TGTGCCAGCAGCCGTTCACCGGGACAGGTGACAGATACGCAGTATTTT	.	TRBJ2-3	TRBD1	TRBV11-2
CASSLRLADNNEQFF	TGCGCCAGCAGCTTGAGACTAGCGGATAACAATGAGCAGTTCTTC	.	TRBJ2-1	TRBD2	TRBV5-1
CASSLADYGYTF	TGCGCCAGCAGCTTGGCGGACTATGGCTACACCTTC	.	TRBJ1-2	.	TRBV5-1
CASSMSQGLSRNTEAFF	TGTGCCAGTAGTATGTCTCAGGGTTTATCCCGGAACACTGAAGCTTTCTTT	.	TRBJ1-1	.	TRBV19
CASSLSTGPSTEAFF	TGCGCCAGCAGCTTGTCCACAGGGCCGAGCACTGAAGCTTTCTTT	.	TRBJ1-1	.	TRBV5-1
CASSGYTGLVGELFF	TGTGCCAGCAGCGGGTATACAGGGTTGGTCGGGGAGCTGTTTTTT	.	TRBJ2-2	.	TRBV7-2
CASSPEVKNNEQFF	TGTGCCAGCAGCCCAGAAGTCAAGAACAATGAGCAGTTCTTC	.	TRBJ2-1	.	TRBV7-2
CASSLVAGEAFF	TGTGCCAGCAGCTTGGTGGCAGGGGAAGCTTTCTTT	.	TRBJ1-1	.	TRBV5-5
CASSEGGPTNEKLFF	TGTGCCAGCAGTGAAGGGGGCCCCACTAATGAAAAACTGTTTTTT	.	TRBJ1-4	.	TRBV6-1
CASGRGGANEKLFF	TGTGCCAGCGGGAGGGGTGGGGCTAATGAAAAACTGTTTTTT	.	TRBJ1-4	.	TRBV27
CASSAPGGLAGSTDTQYF	TGCGCCAGCAGCGCCCCGGGGGGACTAGCGGGAAGCACAGATACGCAGTATTTT	.	TRBJ2-3	TRBD2	TRBV5-1